This T cell receptor (beta chain) was retrieved from a study of technical replicates of blood from several donors. CDR3 length equals 15 residues. Trimming removed 1 base from V and 10 bases from J, with 17 bases in between. Germline lookup yields CDR1 SGHAT and CDR2 FQNNGV. The method was immunoSEQ multiplex PCR; TCRdb's version includes in-frame clones alone and lacks a portion of them. The profile shows over 50,000 clones, about 93% of them singletons. The source is a human donor in good health. Some clones in this sample may be carry-over from other donors' samples. The rearrangement joins TRBV11-2 to TRBJ2-1; D is possibly TRBD1 (7 bases). Sequencing used PBMCs. The DNA for the CDR3 is TGTGCCAGCAGCTTAGTGGGGCAGGGGGGTCGAGAGCAGTTCTTC. Amino acid sequence: CASSLVGQGGREQFF.